The TCR beta chain under discussion was sequenced for a study of control samples from healthy donors and cancer patients. Trimming took off 3 bases at V and 3 bases at J, with 9 bases between the two ends. Germline V lookup: CDR1 LGHDT, CDR2 YNNKEL (reference sequence). The CDR3 runs 13 residues. Using immunoSEQ multiplex PCR, the repertoire was profiled, and TCRdb retains in-frame clones only, with some absent. The sample holds some 80,000 clones; 70% to 90% are singletons and the top ten take about 1.9%. The chain joins TRBV3-1 (or the pseudogene TRBV3-2) to TRBJ2-7, with D possibly TRBD2 on 6 matching bases. The sequenced sample consisted of PBMCs. The clonotype originates from a woman aged 55-69 years with head and neck cancer. This chain's CDR3 is CASSQGTVYEQYF. The CDR3 nucleotides read TGTGCCAGCAGCCAGGGGACTGTCTACGAGCAGTACTTC.